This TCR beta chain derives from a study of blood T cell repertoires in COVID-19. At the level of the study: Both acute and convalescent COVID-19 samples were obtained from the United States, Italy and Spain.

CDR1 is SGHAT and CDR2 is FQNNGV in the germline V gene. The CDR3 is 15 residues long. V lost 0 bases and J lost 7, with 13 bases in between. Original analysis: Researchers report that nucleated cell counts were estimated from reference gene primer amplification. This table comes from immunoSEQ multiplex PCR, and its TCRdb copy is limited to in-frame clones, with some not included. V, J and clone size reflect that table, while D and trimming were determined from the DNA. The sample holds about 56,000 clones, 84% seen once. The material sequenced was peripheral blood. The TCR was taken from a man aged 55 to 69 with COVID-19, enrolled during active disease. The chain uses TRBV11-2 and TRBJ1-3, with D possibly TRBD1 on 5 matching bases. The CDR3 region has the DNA TGTGCCAGCAGCTTAGATGCGGGGACGTACAACACCATATATTTT. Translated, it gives CASSLDAGTYNTIYF.